A single sample is the source of the 9 T cell receptor beta chains below, sequenced in a study of OX40 agonist ivuxolimab in advanced cancers. Measured with immunoSEQ multiplex PCR; TCRdb has only the in-frame clones, and not every one. The table lists tens of thousands of clones, 89% of them singletons. The material was CD4+ or CD8+ T cells sorted from blood, obtained in a trial of the OX40 agonist ivuxolimab. These receptors all come from an adult with an advanced solid tumor such as melanoma, head and neck, liver or kidney cancer.

The chain has TRBV12-5 and TRBJ1-1; D may be TRBD1 (6 bases). The V gene lost 1 base and the J gene lost 1 base, with 7 bases spanning the gap. Germline-derived CDR1 and CDR2 are LGHNT and FRNRAP. The CDR3 contains 14 residues. The CDR3: CASGLATGNTEAFF. Written as DNA, the CDR3 is TGTGCTAGTGGTTTGGCGACAGGGAACACTGAAGCTTTCTTT.

The chain has TRBV15 and TRBJ1-1, with 8 bases aligning to TRBD1. This CDR3 comprises 12 residues. The V gene end was trimmed by 8 bases and the J gene end by 4 bases; junction bases not matched to a gene: 3. Germline V gene lookup returns CDR1 LNHNV and CDR2 YYDKDF (reference sequence). This CDR3 reads CATRTGRTEAFF. The CDR3 coding sequence is TGTGCCACCCGGACAGGGCGCACTGAAGCTTTCTTT.

The chain employs TRBV29-1 and TRBJ1-1; D may be TRBD1 (6 bases). There are 13 residues in the CDR3. V lost 4 bases and J lost 6, with 15 bases in between. CDR1 SQVTM and CDR2 ANQGSEA come from the germline V gene. CDR3 protein: CSVVRGDGAEAFF. CDR3 DNA: TGCAGCGTTGTTAGGGGGGATGGGGCTGAAGCTTTCTTT.

The chain is built from TRBV4-3 and TRBJ2-2; TRBD2 might be the D (7 bases). Germline lookup yields CDR1 LGHNA and CDR2 YSLEER. V was trimmed by 0 bases and J by 4 bases, leaving 9 bases between them. The CDR3 runs to 15 residues. The CDR3 is CASSQEGGVTGELFF. DNA for the CDR3: TGCGCCAGCAGCCAAGAAGGGGGGGTCACCGGGGAGCTGTTTTTT.

The DNA of the CDR3 is TGTGCCAGCAGCTTAGAACCCAGCGGACAGCCCCAGCATTTT. Encoded protein: CASSLEPSGQPQHF. The V gene is TRBV7-2, the J gene TRBJ1-5; D is uncertain. Germline CDR1 and CDR2: SGHTA and FQGNSA. This CDR3 spans 14 amino acids. Trimming cost V 1 base and J 7 bases, with 11 bases left between them. Full variable domain (outside the CDR3, taken from reference TRBV7-2 and TRBJ1-5): GAGVSQSPSNKVTEKGKDVELRCDPISGHTALYWYRQSLGQGLEFLIYFQGNSAPDKSGLPSDRFSAERTGGSVSTLTIQRTQQEDSAVYLCASSLEPSGQPQHFGDGTRLSIL.

The V and J genes are TRBV6-6 and TRBJ1-1, with D uncertain. The germline V and J ends were trimmed by 2 bases and 1 base, with 11 bases remaining between them. CDR1 MNHNY and CDR2 SVGAGI come from the germline V gene (reference sequence). The CDR3 is made up of 15 amino acids. The CDR3 DNA reads TGTGCCAGCAGTTACACGGACGTTACGAACACTGAAGCTTTCTTT. This codes for CASSYTDVTNTEAFF.

The rearrangement joins TRBV5-1 to TRBJ2-1, with TRBD1 matching 8 bases. Germline trimming cut 4 bases from V and 4 bases from J; bases unmatched to any gene: 7. Germline CDR1 is SGHRS and CDR2 is YFSETQ. The length of the CDR3 is 15 residues. The CDR3: CASSPGTGQYNEQFF. CDR3 nucleotide sequence: TGCGCCAGCAGCCCGGGGACAGGACAGTACAATGAGCAGTTCTTC. Full variable domain (remainder filled in from reference TRBV5-1 and TRBJ2-1): KAGVTQTPRYLIKTRGQQVTLSCSPISGHRSVSWYQQTPGQGLQFLFEYFSETQRNKGNFPGRFSGRQFSNSRSEMNVSTLELGDSALYLCASSPGTGQYNEQFFGPGTRLTVL.

This chain connects TRBV6-6 to TRBJ2-1; TRBD1 matches 9 bases. Germline V CDR1 and CDR2: MNHNY, SVGAGI (reference sequence). CDR3 length: 16 amino acids. V shed 6 bases and J 1 base; nucleotides not matched to a gene: 7. For the CDR3, the DNA is TGTGCCAGCAGACCGACCGGGACAGGGTCCTACAATGAGCAGTTCTTC. Residues: CASRPTGTGSYNEQFF.

The rearrangement uses TRBV6-4 and TRBJ2-2; D is uncertain. The CDR3 is made up of 18 amino acids. Trimming removed 5 bases from V and 1 base from J, with 20 bases in between. Germline CDR1 and CDR2: MRHNA and SNTAGT. The CDR3 loop is CASSKAGPLRGNTGELFF. CDR3 DNA: TGTGCCAGCAGTAAAGCCGGGCCCCTTCGAGGGAACACCGGGGAGCTGTTTTTT.